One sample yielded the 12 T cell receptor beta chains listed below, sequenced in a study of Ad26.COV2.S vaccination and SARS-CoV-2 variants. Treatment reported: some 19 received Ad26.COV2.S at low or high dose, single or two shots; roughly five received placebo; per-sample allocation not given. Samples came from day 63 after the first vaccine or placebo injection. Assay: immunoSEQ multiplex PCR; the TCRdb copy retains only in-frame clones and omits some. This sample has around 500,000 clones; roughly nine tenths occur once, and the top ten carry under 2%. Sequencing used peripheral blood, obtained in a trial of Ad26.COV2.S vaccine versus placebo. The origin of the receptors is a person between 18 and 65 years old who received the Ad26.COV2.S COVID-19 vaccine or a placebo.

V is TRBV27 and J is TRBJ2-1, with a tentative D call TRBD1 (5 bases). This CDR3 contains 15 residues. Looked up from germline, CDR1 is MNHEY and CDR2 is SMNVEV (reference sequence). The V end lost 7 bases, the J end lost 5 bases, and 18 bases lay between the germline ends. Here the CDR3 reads CASTSPYKTDNEQFF. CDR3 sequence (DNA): TGTGCCAGCACCTCTCCTTATAAGACAGACAATGAGCAGTTCTTC.

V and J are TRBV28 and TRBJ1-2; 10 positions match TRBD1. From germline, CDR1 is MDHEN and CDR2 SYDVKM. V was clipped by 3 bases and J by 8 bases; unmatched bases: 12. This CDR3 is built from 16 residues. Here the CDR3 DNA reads TGTGCCAGCAGTTTTTTATCCCCGGGACAGGGGCAGGGCTACACCTTC. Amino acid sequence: CASSFLSPGQGQGYTF.

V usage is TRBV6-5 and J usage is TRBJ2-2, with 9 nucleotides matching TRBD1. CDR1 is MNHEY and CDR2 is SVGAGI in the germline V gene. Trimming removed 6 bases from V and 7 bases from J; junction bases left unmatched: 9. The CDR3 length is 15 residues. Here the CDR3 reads CASSQTGGGNGELFF. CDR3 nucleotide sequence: TGTGCCAGCAGCCAAACAGGGGGCGGGAACGGGGAGCTGTTTTTT.

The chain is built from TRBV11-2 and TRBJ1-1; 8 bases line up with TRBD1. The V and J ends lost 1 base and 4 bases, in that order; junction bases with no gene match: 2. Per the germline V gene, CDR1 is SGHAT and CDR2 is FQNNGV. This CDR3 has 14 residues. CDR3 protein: CASSLGTGITEAFF. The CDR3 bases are TGTGCCAGCAGCTTAGGGACAGGGATCACTGAAGCTTTCTTT. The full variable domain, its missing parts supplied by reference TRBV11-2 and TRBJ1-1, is EAGVAQSPRYKIIEKRQSVAFWCNPISGHATLYWYQQILGQGPKLLIQFQNNGVVDDSQLPKDRFSAERLKGVDSTLKIQPAKLEDSAVYLCASSLGTGITEAFFGQGTRLTVV.

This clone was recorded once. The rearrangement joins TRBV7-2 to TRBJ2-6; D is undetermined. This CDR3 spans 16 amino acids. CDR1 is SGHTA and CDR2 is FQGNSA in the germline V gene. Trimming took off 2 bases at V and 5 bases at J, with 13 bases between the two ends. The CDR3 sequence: CASSLFLGSRANVLTF. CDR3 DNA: TGTGCCAGCAGCTTATTCTTGGGGTCTAGGGCCAACGTCCTGACTTTC.

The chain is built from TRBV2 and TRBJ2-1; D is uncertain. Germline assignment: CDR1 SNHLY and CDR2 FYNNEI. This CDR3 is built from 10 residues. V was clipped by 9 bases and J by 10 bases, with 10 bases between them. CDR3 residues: CASMGWEQFF. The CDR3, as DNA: TGTGCCAGTATGGGATGGGAGCAGTTCTTC.

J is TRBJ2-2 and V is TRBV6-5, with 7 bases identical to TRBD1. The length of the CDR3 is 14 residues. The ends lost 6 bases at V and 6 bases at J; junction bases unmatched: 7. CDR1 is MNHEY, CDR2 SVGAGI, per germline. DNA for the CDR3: TGTGCCAGCAGCCCCGACAGGGCAGCCGGGGAGCTGTTTTTT. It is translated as CASSPDRAAGELFF.

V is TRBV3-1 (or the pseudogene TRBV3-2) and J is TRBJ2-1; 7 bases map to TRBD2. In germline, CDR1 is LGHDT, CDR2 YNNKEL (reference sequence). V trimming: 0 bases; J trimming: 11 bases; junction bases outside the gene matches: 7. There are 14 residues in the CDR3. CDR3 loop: CASSQEFPGTKQFF. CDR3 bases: TGTGCCAGCAGCCAAGAGTTCCCCGGGACTAAGCAGTTCTTC.

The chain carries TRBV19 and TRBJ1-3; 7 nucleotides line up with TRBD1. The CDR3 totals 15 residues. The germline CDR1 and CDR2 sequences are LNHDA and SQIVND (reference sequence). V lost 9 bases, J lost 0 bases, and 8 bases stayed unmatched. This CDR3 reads CASTDRTGSGNTIYF. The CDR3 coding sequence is TGTGCCAGCACAGACCGGACAGGCTCTGGAAACACCATATATTTT.

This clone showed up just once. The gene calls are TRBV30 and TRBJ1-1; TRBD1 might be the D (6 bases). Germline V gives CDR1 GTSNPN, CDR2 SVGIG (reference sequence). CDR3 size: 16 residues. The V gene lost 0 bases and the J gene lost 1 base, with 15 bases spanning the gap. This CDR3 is CAWSVLRGAKNTEAFF. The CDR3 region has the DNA TGTGCCTGGAGTGTACTACGGGGGGCTAAGAACACTGAAGCTTTCTTT.

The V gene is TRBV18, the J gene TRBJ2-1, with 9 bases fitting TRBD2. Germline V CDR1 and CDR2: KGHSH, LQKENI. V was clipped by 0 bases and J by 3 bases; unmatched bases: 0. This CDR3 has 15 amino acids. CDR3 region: CASSPPSGGYNEQFF. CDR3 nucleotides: TGTGCCAGCTCACCACCTAGCGGGGGCTACAATGAGCAGTTCTTC.

This CDR3 is CASSHYPGQNNYEQYF. The DNA for the CDR3 is TGTGCCAGCAGCCACTACCCTGGGCAGAACAACTACGAGCAGTACTTC. This chain joins TRBV11-2 and TRBJ2-7; D unclear. Germline V gene data show CDR1 as SGHAT and CDR2 as FQNNGV. This CDR3 has 16 residues. V lost 5 bases to trimming and J lost 3 bases, with 20 bases between them.